The 18 T cell receptor beta chains below all came from one sample that was sequenced in a study of identical twins. Each CDR3 protein gets one entry after TCRdb re-called the 5' RACE reads with MiXCR. The table shows 450,000 or so distinct CDR3 sequences, with 24% occurring only once. This same sample was also taken into another study, of T cells expressing NK-cell markers.

The specimen sequenced was CD4+ T cells sorted from blood. Receptors originate from a woman in her late teens or twenties in good health.

Here the CDR3 DNA reads TGTGCCAGCAGCTTAGAGGGTACAGCGAGGGGGCAGTACTTC. Its protein product is CASSLEGTARGQYF. The chain is built from TRBV11-2 and TRBJ2-7; D tentatively reads TRBD1 or TRBD2 (5 bases each). The V gene lost 0 bases and the J gene lost 9 bases, with 15 bases spanning the gap. This CDR3 has 14 amino acids. From germline, CDR1 is SGHAT and CDR2 FQNNGV.

This chain connects TRBV7-2 to TRBJ1-1; no definite D call. Germline lookup yields CDR1 SGHTA and CDR2 FQGNSA. The ends were cut back, 2 bases at V and 1 base at J, with 8 bases in the middle. The CDR3 is 14 residues long. CDR3 in DNA: TGTGCCAGCAGCTTAATTGCTACGAACACTGAAGCTTTCTTT. This gives the protein CASSLIATNTEAFF.

This rearrangement joins TRBV11-2 to TRBJ2-1, with TRBD2 matching 10 bases. Germline-derived CDR1 and CDR2 are SGHAT and FQNNGV. There are 16 residues in the CDR3. Unmatched junction bases numbered 7, after V lost 1 base and J lost 7 bases. CDR3 bases: TGTGCCAGCAGCTTAGGAGCGGGGGGGCAAACGAATGAGCAGTTCTTC. Translated, it gives CASSLGAGGQTNEQFF.

The J gene is TRBJ2-1, the V gene TRBV12-3 or TRBV12-4; TRBD2 matches at 9 bases. This CDR3 contains 18 residues. The V gene end was trimmed by 7 bases and the J gene end by 7 bases; junction bases not matched to a gene: 20. CDR3 DNA sequence: TGTGCCAGCACCATCCTAGGGCTAGCGGGGCCCCTTGGAAATGAGCAGTTCTTC. It specifies CASTILGLAGPLGNEQFF.

This chain joins TRBV20-1 and TRBJ2-7, with 7 bases that match TRBD2. Germline V gene sequence: CDR1 DFQATT, CDR2 SNEGSKA (reference sequence). This CDR3 has 14 residues. V dropped 7 bases and J dropped 0; count of bases not matched to a gene: 9. The CDR3 DNA is TGCAGTGGGGTGTCTAGCGGTTACTCCTACGAGCAGTACTTC. The encoded protein is CSGVSSGYSYEQYF.

The rearrangement uses TRBV9 and TRBJ2-5; D unresolved. This CDR3 region has 14 residues. V lost 0 bases and J 2 bases, leaving 8 bases between the germline ends. Per germline, CDR1 SGDLS and CDR2 YYNGEE. CDR3 protein: CASSVGNTQETQYF. The CDR3 bases are TGTGCCAGCAGCGTAGGTAACACTCAAGAGACCCAGTACTTC.

This clonotype came up a few times. The chain combines TRBV21-1 with TRBJ2-1; the table calls TRBD1, which could not be checked here. TRBV21-1 is given as a pseudogene. CDR3 length equals 14 residues. The CDR3 DNA reads as TGTGCCAGCAGCAAACTCCCGGGCGAGAATGAGCAGTTCTTC. This codes for CASSKLPGENEQFF.

The chain combines TRBV20-1 with TRBJ2-7, with 9 bases that match TRBD1. Germline CDR1 and CDR2: DFQATT and SNEGSKA (reference sequence). CDR3 size: 14 residues. J was trimmed by 4 bases and V by 4 bases; bases with no gene match: 8. CDR3 residues: CSAKRTGVEYEQYF. As DNA, the CDR3 is TGCAGTGCTAAAAGGACAGGGGTTGAGTACGAGCAGTACTTC.

At least ten counts were recorded for this clonotype. The V call is TRBV15, the J call TRBJ2-3; D remains unclear. Trimming pared 5 bases from V and 0 bases from J, leaving 9 bases between. Per the germline V gene, CDR1 is LNHNV and CDR2 is YYDKDF (reference sequence). This CDR3 has 14 residues. CDR3 coding DNA: TGTGCCACCAGCCCCTACCAAAGCACAGATACGCAGTATTTT. The encoded protein is CATSPYQSTDTQYF. The entire variable domain, with the rest obtained from reference TRBV15 and TRBJ2-3, is as follows: DAMVIQNPRYQVTQFGKPVTLSCSQTLNHNVMYWYQQKSSQAPKLLFHYYDKDFNNEADTPDNFQSRRPNTSFCFLDIRSPGLGDTAMYLCATSPYQSTDTQYFGPGTRLTVL.

The J gene is TRBJ2-1, the V gene TRBV7-2; weak D call: TRBD1 (6 bases). Trimming removed 3 bases at V and 4 bases at J, with 13 bases between. This CDR3 is 15 amino acids long. Germline V gene sequence: CDR1 SGHTA, CDR2 FQGNSA. The CDR3 loop is CASSFRQAPYNEQFF. The CDR3 nucleotides read TGTGCCAGCAGCTTTCGACAGGCGCCATACAATGAGCAGTTCTTC.

V usage is TRBV6-6 and J usage is TRBJ2-7; no definite D call. Trimming took 6 bases from V and 6 from J, leaving 9 bases between them. The CDR3 has 11 amino acids. In germline, CDR1 is MNHNY, CDR2 SVGAGI (reference sequence). In DNA form, the CDR3 reads TGTGCCAGCAGGGGCGATCTCGAGCAGTACTTC. This translates into CASRGDLEQYF.

This clonotype was seen ten or more times. The chain joins TRBV7-8 to TRBJ1-2; no clear D. Germline V gives CDR1 SGHVS, CDR2 FQNEAQ. The CDR3 spans 14 residues. V was shortened by 1 base and J by 8 bases, with 14 bases between the two germline ends. This CDR3 is CASSLGSEIRGYTF. The CDR3 region has the DNA TGTGCCAGCAGCTTAGGCAGTGAAATCCGCGGCTACACCTTC.

This sequence joins TRBV7-6 and TRBJ2-3; D is ambiguous. This CDR3 comprises 13 residues. Between the trimmed V and J ends, which lost 5 bases and 5 bases, there was a span of 11 bases. The germline gives CDR1 SGHVS, CDR2 FNYEAQ. The CDR3 reads CASSPLSGDTQYF. CDR3 nucleotide sequence: TGTGCCAGCAGCCCCCTCTCAGGAGATACGCAGTATTTT.

The chain joins TRBV20-1 to TRBJ1-1; D perhaps matches TRBD1 (6 bases). CDR3 length: 14 amino acids. Trimming pared 1 base from V and 0 bases from J, leaving 9 bases between. Germline V lookup: CDR1 DFQATT, CDR2 SNEGSKA (reference sequence). The CDR3 nucleotides read TGCAGTGCTAGAGGCGGACAGATGAACACTGAAGCTTTCTTT. Amino acid sequence: CSARGGQMNTEAFF.

This clonotype was counted between two and nine times. The chain is built from TRBV10-3 and TRBJ1-5; 11 bases fit TRBD1. CDR1 and CDR2 from the germline V gene are ENHRY and SYGVKD. The CDR3 runs 15 residues. Losses at the gene ends were 4 bases for V and 4 bases for J; bases not matched to a gene: 3. The CDR3 is CAISAGTGGNQPQHF. CDR3 DNA: TGTGCCATCAGTGCCGGGACAGGGGGTAATCAGCCCCAGCATTTT.

This clonotype came up a few times. The chain joins TRBV12-3 or TRBV12-4 to TRBJ2-5; no reliable D call. This CDR3 has 13 residues. V lost 6 bases to trimming and J lost 4 bases, with 12 bases between them. CDR3 residues: CASSTRLPETQYF. CDR3 DNA: TGTGCCAGCAGCACCAGGCTCCCAGAGACCCAGTACTTC.

CDR3 region: CSARKYNEQFF. In DNA, the CDR3 is TGCAGTGCTAGAAAATACAATGAGCAGTTCTTC. The genes are TRBV20-1 and TRBJ2-1; D not resolved. Germline V lookup: CDR1 DFQATT, CDR2 SNEGSKA (reference sequence). V lost 2 bases to trimming and J lost 4 bases, with 3 bases between them. There are 11 residues in the CDR3.

Points on this clonotype: A clone one base away is much larger, so this may be a read error. CDR3 in amino acids: CASSGVTDTQYF. The CDR3 nucleotides read TGTGCCAGCAGTGGGGTCACAGATACGCAGTATTTT. The chain employs TRBV6-6 and TRBJ2-3, with D hard to call. CDR1 and CDR2 from the germline V gene are MNHNY and SVGAGI (reference sequence). CDR3 length equals 12 residues. The V end lost 5 bases, the J end lost 2 bases, and 5 bases lay between the germline ends.